A single sample gave rise to the 8 T cell receptor beta chains below, sequenced in a study of a mutant IDH1 vaccine in newly diagnosed glioma. No antigens are known for them. Sequencing used immunoSEQ multiplex PCR; TCRdb keeps in-frame clones, though not all of them. Among about 75,000 clones listed, roughly nine tenths were seen once. Noted time point: week 5, during vaccination. Every single dose of the vaccine, 300 ug of mutant IDH1 20-mer peptide, came with topical imiquimod. The source material was PBMCs, sampled from a glioma patient whose treatment included an IDH1 peptide vaccine. These receptors were collected from a woman aged 45 to 65 with glioma.

V is TRBV11-2 and J is TRBJ2-7, with 8 bases fitting TRBD1. V lost 0 bases, J lost 2 bases, and 6 bases stayed unmatched. This CDR3 has 16 amino acids. Germline-derived CDR1 and CDR2 are SGHAT and FQNNGV. CDR3 nucleotide sequence: TGTGCCAGCAGCTTAGAGCAGGGGGCGCCGGCCTACGAGCAGTACTTC. This encodes CASSLEQGAPAYEQYF.

The V gene is TRBV14, the J gene TRBJ2-7, with D uncertain. CDR3 size: 14 residues. Germline-derived CDR1 and CDR2 are SGHDN and FVKESK. V gave up 1 base and J gave up 3 bases, with 10 bases separating them. The CDR3 reads CASSQGNAYYEQYF. The DNA of the CDR3 is TGTGCCAGCAGCCAAGGTAACGCGTACTACGAGCAGTACTTC. The full variable domain, its missing parts supplied by reference TRBV14 and TRBJ2-7, is EAGVTQFPSHSVIEKGQTVTLRCDPISGHDNLYWYRRVMGKEIKFLLHFVKESKQDESGMPNNRFLAERTGGTYSTLKVQPAELEDSGVYFCASSQGNAYYEQYFGPGTRLTVT.

The chain couples TRBV6-5 to TRBJ2-7; no clear D gene. CDR1 MNHEY and CDR2 SVGAGI come from the germline V gene. The V and J ends lost 6 bases and 0 bases respectively, with 12 bases between them. The CDR3 spans 14 residues. In nucleotides, the CDR3 is TGTGCCAGCAGGTTCAAAAGAGACTCCTACGAGCAGTACTTC. As protein: CASRFKRDSYEQYF.

To note about this clone: No conserved phenylalanine or tryptophan is present at the end of the CDR3, so a read error is the likely explanation. No DNA is shown, since the ends of the CDR3 on it are uncertain; the CDR3 is the one TCRdb lists. The chain links TRBV18 to TRBJ1-2; the table's D call, TRBD1, was not checked against the DNA. Germline CDR1 KGHSH, CDR2 LQKENI. The CDR3 extends over 12 residues, inclusive of both ends. The CDR3 here is CASSPGTGMENI.

CDR3 in amino acids: CATSLLAGLEGTDTQYF. CDR3 in DNA: TGTGCCACCTCCCTCCTAGCGGGACTGGAGGGCACAGATACGCAGTATTTT. This chain joins TRBV28 and TRBJ2-3; 9 nucleotides line up with TRBD2. CDR1 is MDHEN and CDR2 is SYDVKM in the germline V gene. The V segment lost 10 bases and the J segment 1 base; nucleotides outside the gene matches: 15. The CDR3 is made up of 17 amino acids.

This clone was detected only once. Here the CDR3 reads CAARAGPYYGYTF. CDR3 in DNA: TGTGCAGCAAGGGCAGGACCTTACTATGGCTACACCTTC. The chain combines TRBV28 with TRBJ1-2; D is undetermined. The CDR3 extends over 13 amino acids. Germline lookup yields CDR1 MDHEN and CDR2 SYDVKM.

This clone was seen a few times. V is TRBV19 and J is TRBJ2-5, with TRBD1 identical over 10 bases. CDR1 and CDR2 from the germline V gene are LNHDA and SQIVND (reference sequence). This CDR3 has 14 residues. J was trimmed by 3 bases and V by 4 bases; bases with no gene match: 2. The CDR3 is CASSTGQGEETQYF. CDR3 bases: TGTGCCAGTAGTACCGGACAGGGGGAAGAGACCCAGTACTTC.

The J gene is TRBJ2-1, the V gene TRBV28, with D unclear. Trimming removed 6 bases from V and 3 bases from J, with 12 bases in between. This CDR3 contains 14 residues. Germline assignment: CDR1 MDHEN and CDR2 SYDVKM. This chain's CDR3 is CASSSGGRYNEQFF. In nucleotides, the CDR3 is TGTGCCAGCAGCTCAGGTGGCCGCTACAATGAGCAGTTCTTC.